This T cell receptor beta chain was found in a study of regulatory T cells in long-lasting Graves disease. Both iRepertoire HTBI primers and Arm-PCR of CDR3 regions were used to build the TCR beta libraries. TCRdb fed the multiplex PCR reads into MiXCR, producing one record per CDR3 protein. The repertoire consists of fewer than 450,000 distinct CDR3 sequences, with less than 25% occurring once and the leading ten covering less than 25%. About this clonotype: One base away lies a much larger clone, so this may be a sequencing read error.

As to time point: persistent/refractory GD, antithyroid drugs over 5 years with positive TRAb. Extracted RNA from PBMCs served as the source of the TCR library. Trimming took 4 bases from V and 0 from J; bases not matched to a gene: 4. CDR1 is MNHEY and CDR2 is SVGEGT in the germline V gene. CDR3 size: 15 residues. This receptor was taken from a female donor with Graves disease. The chain joins TRBV6-2 or TRBV6-3 to TRBJ2-5, with TRBD2 identical over 8 bases. This specimen was peripheral blood mononuclear cells (PBMCs), taken when the disease was refractory, from a patient treated with antithyroid drugs. CDR3 sequence reads: CASSFPLADQETQYF. CDR3 DNA sequence: TGTGCCAGCAGTTTCCCACTAGCGGACCAAGAGACCCAGTACTTC.